This T cell receptor (beta chain) stems from a study of shared clonotypes between healthy human individuals. CDR1 is MNHNS and CDR2 is SASEGT in the germline V gene. Trimming removed 3 bases from V and 0 bases from J, with 15 bases in between. The CDR3 spans 17 residues. Here immunoSEQ multiplex PCR was the method, and the copy in TCRdb shows in-frame clones only, minus some. The sample lists more than 2 million clones; around 95% were seen once. Naive CD8 cells, CD45RO-negative and positively selected for CCR7, excluded terminally differentiated effector memory CD45RA+ cells. The TCR comes from a man between 18 and 35 years old in good health. Some clones in this sample may be carry-over from other donors' samples. The sequenced material came from naive CD8+ T cells from PBMCs. The rearrangement links TRBV6-1 to TRBJ1-3; D ambiguous. The CDR3 bases are TGTGCCAGCAGTGACTTACGGGAGGCGCTCTCTGGAAACACCATATATTTT. This codes for CASSDLREALSGNTIYF.